This TCR beta chain is drawn from a study of blood T cell repertoires in COVID-19. Study-wide context: T cells, B-cell-depleted T cells, or PBMCs supplied cDNA or gDNA.

Germline trimming cut 6 bases from V and 5 bases from J; bases unmatched to any gene: 11. There are 16 residues in the CDR3. The germline CDR1 and CDR2 sequences are SQVTM and ANQGSEA. The data were produced by immunoSEQ multiplex PCR, yet TCRdb's version contains in-frame clones alone and is incomplete. The table records 90,000 to 130,000 clones, less than 85% of them present only once. Sequencing was carried out using peripheral blood. The chain is built from TRBV29-1 and TRBJ2-2, with TRBD2 identical over 11 bases. This sequence originates from a woman of 80 years or more with acute or convalescent COVID-19. The CDR3 sequence: CSVPAGLAGGTGELFF. The CDR3 DNA reads as TGCAGCGTCCCCGCCGGGCTAGCGGGAGGAACCGGGGAGCTGTTTTTT.